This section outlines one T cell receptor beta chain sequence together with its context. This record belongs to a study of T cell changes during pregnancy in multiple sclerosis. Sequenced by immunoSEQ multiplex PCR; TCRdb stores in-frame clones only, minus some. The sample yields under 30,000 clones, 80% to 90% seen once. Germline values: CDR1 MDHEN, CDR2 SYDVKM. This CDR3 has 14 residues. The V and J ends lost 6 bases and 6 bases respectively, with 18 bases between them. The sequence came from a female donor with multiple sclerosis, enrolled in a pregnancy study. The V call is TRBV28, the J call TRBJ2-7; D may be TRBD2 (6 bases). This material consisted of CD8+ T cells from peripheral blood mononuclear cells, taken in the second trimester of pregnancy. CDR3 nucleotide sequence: TGTGCCAGCAGCCGCCGACTAGAAAGTCCCGAGCAGTACTTC. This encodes CASSRRLESPEQYF. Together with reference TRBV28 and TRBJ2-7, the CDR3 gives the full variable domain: DVKVTQSSRYLVKRTGEKVFLECVQDMDHENMFWYRQDPGLGLRLIYFSYDVKMKEKGDIPEGYSVSREKKERFSLILESASTNQTSMYLCASSRRLESPEQYFGPGTRLTVT.